This T cell receptor beta chain was sequenced for a study of blood T cell repertoires in COVID-19. Study context: Italy, Spain and the United States were the sources of the convalescent and acute COVID-19 samples. PBMCs, B-cell-depleted T cells, or T cells were the source of the cDNA or gDNA that made up the material.

This CDR3 comprises 15 residues. Germline V gene lookup returns CDR1 LGHNT and CDR2 FRNRAP. About this clone: Sequence at one end of the junction differs from germline and may be a read error.

Here immunoSEQ multiplex PCR was the method, and the copy in TCRdb shows in-frame clones only, minus some. This sample yields more than 75,000 clones, of which roughly nine tenths are seen a single time; roughly 2.1% belongs to the top ten. The sequence was obtained from a man aged 50-59 years with acute or convalescent COVID-19. Sequenced sample: peripheral blood. J is TRBJ1-4 and V is TRBV12-5, with TRBD1 identical over 7 bases. CDR3 sequence reads: CASGLDRGPNEKLFF. In DNA, the CDR3 is TGTGCTAGTGGTTTGGACAGGGGCCCAAATGAAAAACTATTTTTT. The variable domain in full, completed from reference TRBV12-5 and TRBJ1-4, reads DARVTQTPRHKVTEMGQEVTMRCQPILGHNTVFWYRQTMMQGLELLAYFRNRAPLDDSGMPKDRFSAEMPDATLATLKIQPSEPRDSAVYFCASGLDRGPNEKLFFGSGTQLSVL.